This passage covers 15 T cell receptor beta chains from one sample sequenced in a study of T-cell memory formation after mild COVID-19. TCRdb independently ran MiXCR on the 5' RACE reads; one entry per CDR3 protein. The sample carries roughly 600,000 distinct CDR3 sequences, approximately 18% recorded once. Sample: PBMCs or a T cell subset sorted from them (not recorded which). The receptors come from an adult woman who had mild COVID-19 (a few samples of this study predate the infection). Cell type and time point are not known.

This sequence joins TRBV3-1 and TRBJ2-1, with TRBD2 matching over 10 bases. With 4 bases clipped from V and 1 base from J, the junction kept 4 bases outside the gene matches. Germline-derived CDR1 and CDR2 are LGHDT and YNNKEL (reference sequence). There are 16 residues in the CDR3. CDR3: CASSPWTSGSYNEQFF. The CDR3 DNA reads as TGTGCCAGCAGCCCTTGGACTAGCGGTTCCTACAATGAGCAGTTCTTC.

The chain is built from TRBV9 and TRBJ2-7; the D gene is possibly TRBD1 (6 bases). The length of the CDR3 is 14 residues. The V and J ends lost 4 bases and 4 bases respectively, with 15 bases between them. Germline V lookup: CDR1 SGDLS, CDR2 YYNGEE. CDR3 DNA sequence: TGTGCCAGCAGCCCAACAGGGCACGGGTACGAGCAGTACTTC. It yields the protein CASSPTGHGYEQYF.

This clonotype was detected a few times. This CDR3 is CATSRTERGTDTQYF. The CDR3, as DNA: TGTGCCACCAGCAGAACCGAGCGGGGGACAGATACGCAGTATTTT. The rearrangement uses TRBV15 and TRBJ2-3, with 8 bases that match TRBD2. The ends lost 2 bases at V and 3 bases at J; junction bases unmatched: 4. Germline lookup yields CDR1 LNHNV and CDR2 YYDKDF (reference sequence). This CDR3 is 15 amino acids long.

This clonotype was seen only a few times. The chain couples TRBV5-1 to TRBJ2-1; D is possibly TRBD1 or TRBD2 (5 bases each). CDR1 and CDR2 (germline): SGHRS, YFSETQ. The length of the CDR3 is 13 residues. The V and J ends lost 2 bases and 8 bases respectively, with 11 bases between them. This chain's CDR3 is CASSFLRGYEQFF. Written as DNA, the CDR3 is TGCGCCAGCAGCTTTCTTCGGGGCTATGAGCAGTTCTTC. The whole variable domain, remainder taken from reference TRBV5-1 and TRBJ2-1, is KAGVTQTPRYLIKTRGQQVTLSCSPISGHRSVSWYQQTPGQGLQFLFEYFSETQRNKGNFPGRFSGRQFSNSRSEMNVSTLELGDSALYLCASSFLRGYEQFFGPGTRLTVL.

The V gene is TRBV20-1, the J gene TRBJ1-1, with 9 bases aligning to TRBD1. CDR3 size: 14 residues. Germline V gene data show CDR1 as DFQATT and CDR2 as SNEGSKA (reference sequence). V shed 3 bases and J 3 bases; nucleotides not matched to a gene: 5. In DNA form, the CDR3 reads TGCAGTGCTAGGCCGGGGGACAGGGACACTGAAGCTTTCTTT. This gives the protein CSARPGDRDTEAFF.

This clonotype was recorded a few times. This chain connects TRBV5-5 to TRBJ2-7; the D call may be TRBD1 or TRBD2 (5 bases each). Germline CDR1 reads SGHKS; CDR2 reads YYEKEE (reference sequence). The CDR3 runs 15 residues. V dropped 1 base and J dropped 3 bases, with 14 bases sitting between them. The CDR3 spells CASSLFHGAVYEQYF. CDR3 DNA sequence: TGTGCCAGCAGCTTGTTCCACGGGGCCGTCTACGAGCAGTACTTC.

The gene calls are TRBV5-1 and TRBJ1-3, with D possibly matching TRBD1 (5 bases). V lost 0 bases, J lost 2 bases, and 6 bases lay in between. Germline CDR1 reads SGHRS; CDR2 reads YFSETQ. The CDR3 extends over 14 amino acids. CDR3 residues: CASSLEGPGNTIYF. CDR3 in DNA: TGCGCCAGCAGCTTGGAGGGACCTGGAAACACCATATATTTT.

The chain has TRBV6-6 and TRBJ2-5, with a possible D match to TRBD1 (6 bases). The CDR3 has 14 residues. V was cut by 4 bases and J by 5 bases, with 14 bases left in between. Germline V gives CDR1 MNHNY, CDR2 SVGAGI (reference sequence). The CDR3 protein is CASSSADRGETQYF. The CDR3 bases are TGTGCCAGCAGTTCGGCGGACAGAGGGGAGACCCAGTACTTC.

This clonotype was counted only a few times. The chain recombines TRBV6-5 with TRBJ2-1; D uncertain. The CDR3 totals 16 residues. CDR1 MNHEY and CDR2 SVGAGI come from the germline V gene. Trimming took 4 bases from V and 8 from J, leaving 21 bases between them. Here the CDR3 DNA reads TGTGCCAGCAGTTCCTCCCCTACCCACAACGGCGATGAGCAGTTCTTC. Translation gives CASSSSPTHNGDEQFF.

The rearrangement links TRBV7-2 to TRBJ2-5, with D possibly TRBD2 on 6 matching bases. V dropped 1 base and J dropped 5 bases, with 11 bases sitting between them. CDR1 and CDR2 (germline): SGHTA, FQGNSA. The CDR3 runs to 14 residues. CDR3 residues: CASSLVGLAETQYF. For the CDR3, the DNA is TGTGCCAGCAGCTTAGTGGGGCTAGCGGAGACCCAGTACTTC.

The CDR3 sequence is CASSFWGPVQETQYF. The CDR3 nucleotides are TGTGCCAGCAGCTTCTGGGGACCAGTTCAAGAGACCCAGTACTTC. The chain employs TRBV7-9 and TRBJ2-5; D could derive from TRBD1 or TRBD2 (5 bases each). The V end was cut by 3 bases, the J end by 2 bases, with 13 bases between. Germline V CDR1 and CDR2: SEHNR, FQNEAQ (reference sequence). The CDR3 has 15 residues.

This sequence joins TRBV7-6 and TRBJ1-2; D call uncertain. Trimming stripped 0 bases from V and 5 bases from J, with 13 bases between. This CDR3 is 15 amino acids long. CDR1 and CDR2 from the germline V gene are SGHVS and FNYEAQ. The CDR3 nucleotides are TGTGCCAGCAGCTTAGCAGAGACTTCGACTTATGGCTACACCTTC. This sequence encodes CASSLAETSTYGYTF.

The chain employs TRBV5-6 and TRBJ1-2; D not certain. Trimming took off 4 bases at V and 0 bases at J, with 10 bases between the two ends. The CDR3 length is 14 residues. CDR1 SGHDT and CDR2 YYEEEE come from the germline V gene. DNA for the CDR3: TGTGCCAGCAGCCGACCACCGTCTAACTATGGCTACACCTTC. This encodes CASSRPPSNYGYTF.

The V and J genes are TRBV19 and TRBJ2-6; D call uncertain. The CDR3 contains 16 residues. The germline V gene encodes CDR1 LNHDA and CDR2 SQIVND (reference sequence). Trimming took off 0 bases at V and 0 bases at J, with 6 bases between the two ends. This CDR3 is CASSIDWISGANVLTF. As DNA, the CDR3 is TGTGCCAGTAGTATAGATTGGATCTCTGGGGCCAACGTCCTGACTTTC.

The CDR3 protein is CASSHTAGDTEAFF. The CDR3 nucleotides are TGCGCCAGCAGCCATACCGCGGGAGACACTGAAGCTTTCTTT. V usage is TRBV4-3 and J usage is TRBJ1-1; no definite D call. Trimming left V 3 bases short and J 3 bases short, with 11 bases between. The CDR3 contains 14 residues. The germline V gene encodes CDR1 LGHNA and CDR2 YSLEER.